This T cell receptor beta chain was identified during a study of T cell changes during pregnancy in multiple sclerosis. CDR1 is MNHNS, CDR2 SASEGT, per germline. The CDR3 has 18 amino acids. The V end lost 5 bases, the J end lost 2 bases, and 22 bases lay between the germline ends. Clones were read by immunoSEQ multiplex PCR, and TCRdb kept only the in-frame ones, dropping some. The profile covers some 87,000 clones, with more than 80% appearing a single time and about 0.22% taken by the ten largest. This TCR derives from a female donor with multiple sclerosis, enrolled in a pregnancy study. J is TRBJ2-1 and V is TRBV6-1; maybe TRBD2 (6 bases). The sample in question was CD4+ T cells from peripheral blood mononuclear cells, obtained before pregnancy. As DNA, the CDR3 is TGTGCCAGCAGTCAAGACTCGTCTAGCGTTAAGGCCTACAATGAGCAGTTCTTC. This gives the protein CASSQDSSSVKAYNEQFF.